The T cell receptor beta chain described here comes from a study of cytomegalovirus exposure and HLA in healthy donors. General observations from the study: A prior analysis recorded that most TCR beta V segments were productive about 90% or about 30% of the time.

Points on this clone: Its specificity is not known.

The CDR3 loop spans 19 amino acids. Amplification used 60 Vbeta primers and 13 Jbeta primers. Generated by immunoSEQ multiplex PCR, the TCRdb table keeps only in-frame clones and is missing some. The sample has around 70,000 clones. Sequencing was performed on PBMCs. The clonotype originates from a man between 40 and 49 years old in good health and CMV-seronegative. V gene TRBV1 combines with J gene TRBJ2-2; the table's D gene call, TRBD2, was not cross checked with the DNA. TRBV1 is labeled a pseudogene. The CDR3 nucleotides read TGCACCAGCAGCCAAAGATCATTAGGCGGGAGGACGAACACCGGGGAGCTGTTTTTT. It codes for CTSSQRSLGGRTNTGELFF.